The 18 T cell receptor beta chains below were found in one sample sequenced in a study of blood T cell repertoires in COVID-19. Produced via immunoSEQ multiplex PCR; TCRdb's table is partial and in-frame only. Among about 190,000 clones listed, roughly nine tenths were seen once. Input material: peripheral blood. The receptors come from a man aged 25-45 years with acute or convalescent COVID-19.

V is TRBV6-5 and J is TRBJ2-5, with a possible D match to TRBD1 (5 bases). The CDR3 covers 13 residues. Trimming cost V 6 bases and J 5 bases, with 13 bases left between them. Germline loops: CDR1 MNHEY, CDR2 SVGAGI. CDR3 sequence (DNA): TGTGCCAGCAGGGCGGTTTCAGGGGAGACCCAGTACTTC. The encoded protein is CASRAVSGETQYF.

The chain's CDR3 is CASSHTGTGGYEQYF. CDR3 DNA sequence: TGTGCCAGCAGCCATACCGGGACAGGGGGCTACGAGCAGTACTTC. This chain connects TRBV11-2 to TRBJ2-7; 11 bases line up with TRBD1. The germline V gene encodes CDR1 SGHAT and CDR2 FQNNGV. V shed 5 bases and J 3 bases; nucleotides not matched to a gene: 6. This CDR3 comprises 15 residues.

This chain uses TRBV28 with TRBJ2-1; 7 bases map to TRBD2. Germline loops: CDR1 MDHEN, CDR2 SYDVKM. CDR3 length: 15 amino acids. Trimming at V came to 3 bases and at J to 7 bases, leaving 9 bases not matched to a gene. The CDR3 protein is CASSFRGEVGNEQFF. The CDR3 DNA follows: TGTGCCAGCAGTTTTCGGGGGGAGGTGGGTAATGAGCAGTTCTTC.

This chain's CDR3 is CASSTRSGNEQYF. The CDR3, as DNA: TGTGCCAGTAGTACCCGGAGTGGAAACGAGCAGTACTTC. V is TRBV19 and J is TRBJ2-7; D not resolved. This CDR3 spans 13 amino acids. Germline-derived CDR1 and CDR2 are LNHDA and SQIVND (reference sequence). V lost 4 bases to trimming and J lost 5 bases, with 12 bases between them.

The chain uses TRBV19 and TRBJ1-1; TRBD1 might be the D (6 bases). Germline CDR1 and CDR2: LNHDA and SQIVND (reference sequence). The CDR3 length is 16 residues. The V and J ends lost 1 base and 4 bases respectively, with 16 bases between them. The CDR3 nucleotides read TGTGCCAGTAGTATAGTGCGAGGGGGTTGGTCCACTGAAGCTTTCTTT. Encoded protein: CASSIVRGGWSTEAFF.

This rearrangement joins TRBV10-3 to TRBJ1-2, with 8 nucleotides matching TRBD1. V lost 6 bases to trimming and J lost 4 bases; unmatched junction nucleotides: 4. Germline V gene lookup returns CDR1 ENHRY and CDR2 SYGVKD. The CDR3 has 13 amino acids. CDR3 amino acids: CAISTGTGYGYTF. The CDR3 DNA reads as TGTGCCATCAGCACCGGGACAGGCTATGGCTACACCTTC.

This chain links TRBV2 with TRBJ2-1; TRBD2 agrees at 7 bases. Germline trimming cut 6 bases from V and 7 bases from J; bases unmatched to any gene: 24. Germline CDR1 is SNHLY and CDR2 is FYNNEI. The CDR3 covers 19 residues. The CDR3 coding sequence is TGTGCCAGCAGATGGACAAATAATCTAGCGGCCACCAGTGAGAATGAGCAGTTCTTC. Residues: CASRWTNNLAATSENEQFF. Full variable domain (remainder filled in from reference TRBV2 and TRBJ2-1): EPEVTQTPSHQVTQMGQEVILRCVPISNHLYFYWYRQILGQKVEFLVSFYNNEISEKSEIFDDQFSVERPDGSNFTLKIRSTKLEDSAMYFCASRWTNNLAATSENEQFFGPGTRLTVL.

The chain combines TRBV27 with TRBJ1-5; maybe TRBD1 (5 bases). Germline assignment: CDR1 MNHEY and CDR2 SMNVEV (reference sequence). CDR3 length: 16 amino acids. Trimming left V 4 bases short and J 0 bases short, with 13 bases between. The CDR3 spells CASSSLTGHSNQPQHF. As DNA, the CDR3 is TGTGCCAGCAGTTCACTAACAGGTCATAGCAATCAGCCCCAGCATTTT.

The chain couples TRBV7-3 to TRBJ2-1; a possible D gene is TRBD2 (5 bases). Germline V gives CDR1 SGHTA, CDR2 FQGTGA. The CDR3 loop spans 15 amino acids. The germline V and J ends were trimmed by 0 bases and 8 bases, with 14 bases remaining between them. This CDR3 reads CASSLTRVMKDEQFF. DNA of the CDR3: TGTGCCAGCAGCTTAACGCGGGTCATGAAGGATGAGCAGTTCTTC.

In the case of this clone: Other DNA variants within this sample encode the same CDR3. V gene TRBV5-1 combines with J gene TRBJ2-2; D call uncertain. The CDR3 totals 13 residues. The V end lost 0 bases, the J end lost 3 bases, and 3 bases lay between the germline ends. Germline CDR1 is SGHRS and CDR2 is YFSETQ. The CDR3 loop reads CASSLADTGELFF. The CDR3 DNA reads TGCGCCAGCAGCTTGGCGGACACCGGGGAGCTGTTTTTT.

The V call is TRBV5-4, the J call TRBJ1-1, with D hard to call. The germline V and J ends were trimmed by 0 bases and 3 bases, with 9 bases remaining between them. The CDR3 covers 14 residues. CDR1 is SGHNT and CDR2 is YYREEE in the germline V gene (reference sequence). Here the CDR3 reads CASSLGQIYTEAFF. As DNA, the CDR3 is TGTGCCAGCAGCTTGGGGCAGATCTACACTGAAGCTTTCTTT.

This clone has more than one count but fewer than ten. The CDR3 loop is CASSNGGKPYF. Written as DNA, the CDR3 is TGTGCCAGCAGCAACGGGGGTAAGCCGTACTTC. This sequence joins TRBV7-8 and TRBJ2-7, with D possibly TRBD2 on 6 matching bases. The CDR3 contains 11 residues. Germline V gives CDR1 SGHVS, CDR2 FQNEAQ. V lost 5 bases, J lost 12 bases, and 14 bases lay in between.

The chain links TRBV7-2 to TRBJ1-2; D is possibly TRBD1 (6 bases). Trimming took 3 bases from V and 0 from J, leaving 11 bases between them. The germline CDR1 and CDR2 sequences are SGHTA and FQGNSA. This CDR3 has 15 residues. The DNA for the CDR3 is TGTGCCAGCAGCTTTGGACAGACTGCTAACTATGGCTACACCTTC. Its protein product is CASSFGQTANYGYTF.

The gene calls are TRBV19 and TRBJ2-7; 7 nucleotides line up with TRBD2. The CDR3 is made up of 13 amino acids. CDR1 LNHDA and CDR2 SQIVND come from the germline V gene (reference sequence). The V gene end was trimmed by 4 bases and the J gene end by 7 bases; junction bases not matched to a gene: 7. CDR3 sequence reads: CASSNLGGGEQYF. CDR3 sequence (DNA): TGTGCCAGTAGTAACCTGGGGGGGGGAGAGCAGTACTTC.

This clone was picked up one time. At the DNA level, this CDR3 is encoded by other sequences in the same sample as well. The chain has TRBV30 and TRBJ1-2; D ambiguous. Germline CDR1 reads GTSNPN; CDR2 reads SVGIG (reference sequence). V was cut by 0 bases and J by 2 bases, with 4 bases left in between. This CDR3 comprises 12 residues. The CDR3 region is CAWSVQNYGYTF. The DNA of the CDR3 is TGTGCCTGGAGTGTTCAGAACTATGGCTACACCTTC.

V gene TRBV4-1 combines with J gene TRBJ1-2; D gene uncertain. CDR1 is MGHRA and CDR2 is YSYEKL in the germline V gene. With 4 bases removed from V and 8 bases from J, the gap between germline ends came to 17 bases. This CDR3 has 14 amino acids. The CDR3 coding sequence is TGCGCCAGCAGCCCTCCCAGGAGGGAATACGGCTACACCTTC. This encodes CASSPPRREYGYTF.

V usage is TRBV4-1 and J usage is TRBJ1-1, with 11 bases identical to TRBD1. The CDR3 runs to 15 residues. V shed 4 bases, J shed 10 bases, and the junction held 11 bases outside the gene matches. CDR1 and CDR2 (germline): MGHRA, YSYEKL. The CDR3 bases are TGCGCCAGCAGCCCAATGGACAGGGGGCGATTGACAGCTTTCTTT. It codes for CASSPMDRGRLTAFF.

The rearrangement joins TRBV5-4 to TRBJ2-7; possible D gene TRBD1, 5 bases. The ends were cut back, 5 bases at V and 0 bases at J, with 15 bases in the middle. Germline V lookup: CDR1 SGHNT, CDR2 YYREEE (reference sequence). The CDR3 has 15 amino acids. CDR3 DNA sequence: TGTGCCAGCAGTTCAGGGCGCCCTGGCTCCTACGAGCAGTACTTC. This codes for CASSSGRPGSYEQYF.